A single sample is the source of the 10 T cell receptor beta chains below, sequenced in a study of T cells in Graves' hyperthyroidism and ophthalmopathy. RNA transcripts yielded amplified TCR beta CDR3 regions. With the HTBI primer set, the TCR CDR3 went through a first round of RT-PCR. Via MiXCR, TCRdb re-called the multiplex PCR reads, giving one row per CDR3 protein. The sample lists around 500,000 distinct CDR3 sequences, approximately 15% occurring once. Sequences were obtained from blood. All receptors come from a woman aged 40-49 years with Graves' hyperthyroidism.

This clonotype appeared a few times. The chain carries TRBV4-1 and TRBJ1-5; D is undetermined. Germline CDR1 reads MGHRA; CDR2 reads YSYEKL. The CDR3 covers 13 residues. V was trimmed by 2 bases and J by 4 bases, leaving 6 bases between them. CDR3 coding DNA: TGCGCCAGCAGCCAATGGCAGAATCAGCCCCAGCATTTT. The encoded protein is CASSQWQNQPQHF.

This clonotype occurred once. This chain uses TRBV19 with TRBJ2-5, with D uncertain. CDR3 length: 15 amino acids. Per the germline V gene, CDR1 is LNHDA and CDR2 is SQIVND (reference sequence). Deletions cut 4 bases from V and 1 base from J, with 13 bases between. The CDR3 DNA is TGTGCCAGTAGTACCCTAGGACGGACCCAAGAGACCCAGTACTTC. This codes for CASSTLGRTQETQYF. The full variable domain, with the rest looked up from reference TRBV19 and TRBJ2-5, is DGGITQSPKYLFRKEGQNVTLSCEQNLNHDAMYWYRQDPGQGLRLIYYSQIVNDFQKGDIAEGYSVSREKKESFPLTVTSAQKNPTAFYLCASSTLGRTQETQYFGPGTRLLVL.

In its sample, this clonotype was seen many times. This chain uses TRBV5-8 with TRBJ2-1; TRBD1 or TRBD2 may be the D gene (5 bases each). The germline CDR1 and CDR2 sequences are SGHTS and YDEGEE. V dropped 6 bases and J dropped 7 bases, with 20 bases sitting between them. The CDR3 consists of 15 residues. CDR3 in DNA: TGTGCCAGCACCGGCGGGCCAAACTCAGGGAATGAGCAGTTCTTC. This translates into CASTGGPNSGNEQFF.

As for this clonotype: Since a much larger clone is just one base distant, this may be a read error. The chain carries TRBV28 and TRBJ2-1, with 14 bases matching TRBD2. The CDR3 consists of 19 residues. J lost 2 bases, V lost 7 bases, and 13 bases had no gene match. In germline, CDR1 is MDHEN, CDR2 SYDVKM. The CDR3: CASKAGLAGGISPYNEQFF. Here the CDR3 DNA reads TGTGCCAGCAAGGCCGGACTAGCGGGAGGCATAAGCCCCTACAATGAGCAGTTCTTC. The whole variable domain, remainder taken from reference TRBV28 and TRBJ2-1, is DVKVTQSSRYLVKRTGEKVFLECVQDMDHENMFWYRQDPGLGLRLIYFSYDVKMKEKGDIPEGYSVSREKKERFSLILESASTNQTSMYLCASKAGLAGGISPYNEQFFGPGTRLTVL.

The sample holds many counts of this clonotype. J is TRBJ2-1 and V is TRBV2, with D tentatively TRBD2 (6 bases). Trimming removed 4 bases from V and 4 bases from J, with 11 bases in between. This CDR3 has 14 amino acids. The germline gives CDR1 SNHLY, CDR2 FYNNEI. The CDR3 sequence is CASSGVADYNEQFF. The CDR3, as DNA: TGTGCCAGCAGTGGTGTAGCGGATTACAATGAGCAGTTCTTC.

This clonotype was seen more than once but under ten times. V gene TRBV3-1 combines with J gene TRBJ2-3; 12 bases fit TRBD1. Germline-derived CDR1 and CDR2 are LGHDT and YNNKEL (reference sequence). V lost 8 bases, J lost 6 bases, and 3 bases stayed unmatched. This CDR3 has 13 residues. The chain's CDR3 is CASRDRGQDTQYF. As DNA, the CDR3 is TGTGCCAGCCGGGACAGGGGGCAGGATACGCAGTATTTT.

This clonotype showed up many times. This chain uses TRBV7-2 with TRBJ1-3; no clear D. Between the trimmed V and J ends, which lost 6 bases and 3 bases, there was a span of 12 bases. CDR3 length equals 14 residues. The germline gives CDR1 SGHTA, CDR2 FQGNSA. CDR3 sequence (DNA): TGTGCCAGCAGATCAGGAAGCGGTGGAAACACCATATATTTT. Its protein is CASRSGSGGNTIYF.

V is TRBV3-1 and J is TRBJ1-5, with TRBD1 identical over 7 bases. The V segment lost 1 base and the J segment 5 bases; nucleotides outside the gene matches: 8. This CDR3 has 16 amino acids. The germline CDR1 and CDR2 sequences are LGHDT and YNNKEL (reference sequence). The CDR3 loop is CASSQGVAGGYQPQHF. CDR3 nucleotides: TGTGCCAGCAGCCAAGGGGTGGCAGGGGGTTATCAGCCCCAGCATTTT.

V is TRBV30 and J is TRBJ1-1; 7 bases fit TRBD1. Germline CDR1 GTSNPN, CDR2 SVGIG (reference sequence). The CDR3 spans 16 residues. V gave up 0 bases and J gave up 0 bases; unmatched junction bases: 7. The CDR3 protein is CAWSVWPGGLNTEAFF. The CDR3 DNA is TGTGCCTGGAGTGTCTGGCCAGGGGGGTTGAACACTGAAGCTTTCTTT.

This clonotype came up many times. This chain links TRBV6-1 with TRBJ1-4, with TRBD1 identical over 8 bases. CDR1 is MNHNS, CDR2 SASEGT, per germline. This CDR3 spans 15 amino acids. The junction had 6 bases not matched to a gene; V was cut back by 5 bases and J by 4 bases. CDR3 sequence reads: CASSPSTGVNEKLFF. The CDR3 DNA reads as TGTGCCAGCAGTCCTTCGACAGGGGTTAATGAAAAACTGTTTTTT.